The entry below gives a single T cell receptor (beta chain) sequence along with its context. Sequenced by immunoSEQ multiplex PCR; TCRdb stores in-frame clones only, minus some. The sample includes 90,000 to 110,000 clones, about four fifths of them seen just once. The sample originates from a study of control samples from healthy donors and cancer patients. The ends were cut back, 7 bases at V and 3 bases at J, with 13 bases in the middle. Germline loops: CDR1 LNHDA, CDR2 SQIVND (reference sequence). The CDR3 runs to 14 residues. The specimen was blood. This chain connects TRBV19 to TRBJ1-5, with D perhaps matching TRBD1 (6 bases). The sequence was collected from a woman between 45 and 65 years old in good health. DNA for the CDR3: TGTGCCAGTATGCCAGGGGTCCCCAATCAGCCCCAGCATTTT. Its protein product is CASMPGVPNQPQHF.